This TCR beta chain derives from a study of human T cells and chemical hapten exposure. The V gene's germline CDR1 is SGHAT and CDR2 FQDESV (reference sequence). The J segment lost 0 bases and the V segment lost 3 bases, leaving 6 bases of the junction unmatched. The length of the CDR3 is 16 residues. Stated time point: pre-sensitization, week 0. Treatment defined: therapeutic diphenylcyclopropenone sensitization with weekly scalp DPC. It was unfractionated whole blood from which total RNA was extracted. This clonotype was observed a handful of times. TCRdb passed the RACE reads through MiXCR, listing each CDR3 protein once. In the table there are approximately 50,000 distinct CDR3 sequences, 9.6% of which are singletons.

J is TRBJ2-3 and V is TRBV11-1; TRBD2 matches 7 bases. The input for sequencing was whole blood, taken in connection with sensitization to the hapten diphenylcyclopropenone (DPC). The TCR sequence derives from a woman aged 25 to 39 with alopecia areata. Some clones in this sample may be carry-over from other donors' samples. CDR3 bases: TGTGCCAGCAGCTTCTCAGCGGGGCTAAGCACAGATACGCAGTATTTT. This sequence encodes CASSFSAGLSTDTQYF.